This TCR beta chain came from a study of blood T cell repertoires in COVID-19. Overall study: Italy, Spain and the United States were the sources of the convalescent and acute COVID-19 samples.

Profiled with immunoSEQ multiplex PCR; TCRdb holds only in-frame clones, not every one. In the table there are about 380,000 clones, about 90% of which are singletons. In Cohort 3, a recovered donor had either two negative PCRs, clearance, or symptom resolution. V shed 2 bases, J shed 4 bases, and the junction held 7 bases outside the gene matches. CDR1 LGHDT and CDR2 YNNKEL come from the germline V gene (reference sequence). This CDR3 is 16 amino acids long. This chain joins TRBV3-1 (or the pseudogene TRBV3-2) and TRBJ1-2, with TRBD1 matching over 10 bases. This TCR was recovered from a man between 25 and 39 years old who had recovered from COVID-19. Source material: PBMCs or T cells enriched from blood (not recorded which). The CDR3 here is CASSQHGTGAIYGYTF. The CDR3 DNA reads TGTGCCAGCAGCCAACATGGGACAGGGGCAATCTATGGCTACACCTTC.